Following are 14 T cell receptor beta chains from one sample sequenced in a study of blood T cell repertoires in COVID-19. Data came from immunoSEQ multiplex PCR; TCRdb stores just in-frame clones and leaves some out. The sample yields just over 300,000 clones, 89% seen once. The specimen was PBMCs or T cells enriched from blood (not recorded which). These receptors all stem from a woman in her thirties or forties who had recovered from COVID-19.

The V call is TRBV7-3, the J call TRBJ1-1, with D hard to call. The V gene's germline CDR1 is SGHTA and CDR2 FQGTGA. V gave up 2 bases and J gave up 1 base, with 8 bases separating them. This CDR3 comprises 14 residues. The DNA for the CDR3 is TGTGCCAGCAGCTTATCTGTTCCGAACACTGAAGCTTTCTTT. Protein sequence: CASSLSVPNTEAFF.

V is TRBV7-2 and J is TRBJ2-7; 7 nucleotides align to TRBD2. The CDR3 runs to 14 residues. CDR1 and CDR2 (germline): SGHTA, FQGNSA. Trimming took 3 bases from V and 3 from J; bases not matched to a gene: 5. DNA for the CDR3: TGTGCCAGCAGCTTTTGGGGGGGGAACTACGAGCAGTACTTC. The encoded protein is CASSFWGGNYEQYF.

The chain employs TRBV10-3 and TRBJ2-3; 10 nucleotides match TRBD1. This CDR3 region has 16 residues. CDR1 is ENHRY and CDR2 is SYGVKD in the germline V gene. V lost 4 bases to trimming and J lost 3 bases; unmatched junction nucleotides: 7. DNA of the CDR3: TGTGCCATCAGTGCCGGGACAGGGGTTGGTACAGATACGCAGTATTTT. Translating gives CAISAGTGVGTDTQYF.

V usage is TRBV10-3 and J usage is TRBJ2-7; D is perhaps TRBD2 (5 bases). The CDR3 totals 16 residues. Germline CDR1 reads ENHRY; CDR2 reads SYGVKD. Trimming cost V 6 bases and J 3 bases, with 21 bases left between them. The CDR3 DNA sequence: TGTGCCATCAGATCCCCTGGGAAACTAGAAAGCTACGAGCAGTACTTC. Translation: CAIRSPGKLESYEQYF.

The chain links TRBV10-3 to TRBJ2-1; 8 nucleotides line up with TRBD2. Germline CDR1 reads ENHRY; CDR2 reads SYGVKD. V was clipped by 0 bases and J by 1 base; unmatched bases: 5. CDR3 size: 17 residues. The CDR3 reads CAISESGAGVSYNEQFF. The CDR3 coding sequence is TGTGCCATCAGTGAGTCGGGAGCGGGGGTATCCTACAATGAGCAGTTCTTC.

This clone has just one count. The chain joins TRBV19 to TRBJ2-3; 10 bases are a match to TRBD2. This CDR3 is built from 17 residues. With 4 bases clipped from V and 0 bases from J, the junction kept 7 bases outside the gene matches. CDR1 and CDR2 from the germline V gene are LNHDA and SQIVND (reference sequence). CDR3 nucleotide sequence: TGTGCCAGTAGTAGGTTAGCGGGAGGACTTAGCACAGATACGCAGTATTTT. This codes for CASSRLAGGLSTDTQYF.

The chain combines TRBV9 with TRBJ1-1; D is unclear. CDR1 and CDR2 from the germline V gene are SGDLS and YYNGEE. CDR3 length: 15 amino acids. Deletions cut 4 bases from V and 4 bases from J, with 17 bases between. This CDR3 reads CASSTVLGEGTEAFF. The CDR3 DNA reads TGTGCCAGCAGCACGGTCCTCGGGGAGGGCACTGAAGCTTTCTTT. Complete variable domain (other parts from reference TRBV9 and TRBJ1-1): DSGVTQTPKHLITATGQRVTLRCSPRSGDLSVYWYQQSLDQGLQFLIQYYNGEERAKGNILERFSAQQFPDLHSELNLSSLELGDSALYFCASSTVLGEGTEAFFGQGTRLTVV.

This clone was recorded a few times. This chain joins TRBV7-9 and TRBJ1-2; D is unclear. V was trimmed by 0 bases and J by 3 bases, leaving 8 bases between them. CDR1 is SEHNR, CDR2 FQNEAQ, per germline (reference sequence). The CDR3 runs 14 residues. Here the CDR3 reads CASSLAQSDYGYTF. CDR3 sequence (DNA): TGTGCCAGCAGCTTAGCTCAGTCTGACTATGGCTACACCTTC.

This chain joins TRBV5-1 and TRBJ2-7, with TRBD1 as a possible D gene (5 bases). The CDR3 sequence is 14 residues long. Germline CDR1 reads SGHRS; CDR2 reads YFSETQ. The V end was cut by 0 bases, the J end by 10 bases, with 17 bases between. CDR3 residues: CASSLEAGSSFQYF. Written as DNA, the CDR3 is TGCGCCAGCAGCTTGGAGGCAGGGTCCTCATTCCAGTACTTC. Full variable domain (rest looked up from reference TRBV5-1 and TRBJ2-7): KAGVTQTPRYLIKTRGQQVTLSCSPISGHRSVSWYQQTPGQGLQFLFEYFSETQRNKGNFPGRFSGRQFSNSRSEMNVSTLELGDSALYLCASSLEAGSSFQYFGPGTRLTVT.

The rearrangement joins TRBV10-3 to TRBJ2-5, with TRBD1 matching 10 bases. There are 14 residues in the CDR3. V was clipped by 3 bases and J by 7 bases; unmatched bases: 5. CDR1 and CDR2 (germline): ENHRY, SYGVKD. The CDR3 reads CAISEGDRGPTQYF. The CDR3 DNA is TGTGCCATCAGTGAAGGGGACAGGGGCCCGACCCAGTACTTC.

The chain carries TRBV4-3 and TRBJ2-1, with 8 bases lining up with TRBD2. The germline V gene encodes CDR1 LGHNA and CDR2 YSLEER. The CDR3 sequence is 18 residues long. V shed 1 base, J shed 0 bases, and the junction held 8 bases outside the gene matches. The CDR3 coding sequence is TGCGCCAGCAGCCAAGCTCTTAGCGGGGTACCCTCCTACAATGAGCAGTTCTTC. Its translation: CASSQALSGVPSYNEQFF.

The chain uses TRBV19 and TRBJ1-1; 12 nucleotides agree with TRBD1. Germline-derived CDR1 and CDR2 are LNHDA and SQIVND (reference sequence). The length of the CDR3 is 17 residues. Unmatched junction bases numbered 9, after V lost 3 bases and J lost 4 bases. The CDR3 is CASSMGDRGRHPTEAFF. CDR3 sequence (DNA): TGTGCCAGTAGTATGGGGGACAGGGGGCGTCATCCCACTGAAGCTTTCTTT.

The chain is built from TRBV4-3 and TRBJ2-1; possibly TRBD2 for D (5 bases). Germline values: CDR1 LGHNA, CDR2 YSLEER. The CDR3 runs to 16 residues. The V gene lost 0 bases and the J gene lost 4 bases, with 13 bases spanning the gap. The CDR3 spells CASSQDSKPGYNEQFF. For the CDR3, the DNA is TGCGCCAGCAGCCAAGACAGCAAGCCGGGATACAATGAGCAGTTCTTC.

The chain has TRBV6-2 or TRBV6-3 and TRBJ2-3; 9 nucleotides match TRBD2. Trimming removed 4 bases from V and 1 base from J; junction bases left unmatched: 9. This CDR3 is built from 17 residues. Germline CDR1 reads MNHEY; CDR2 reads SVGEGT. CDR3 residues: CASSSPLIAGGTDTQYF. For the CDR3, the DNA is TGTGCCAGCAGTTCCCCACTGATAGCGGGGGGCACAGATACGCAGTATTTT.